The clone carrying this T cell receptor (beta chain) appeared a single time. Its specificity is unknown. The record originates from a study of CD8+CD57+ T cells in acquired aplastic anemia. As for the study in general: On average, sorted CD4+ and CD8+ cells gave about 2.9 ug of DNA.

By flow cytometry, patients selected for sequencing had shown an expansion of CD8+CD57+ cells. Patients uniformly had severe acquired aplastic anemia. The TCR beta profiling, which covered VDJ combination and CDR3 sequence, was carried out using genomic DNA as the template. TCRdb re-analysed the reads in MiXCR, keeping a single row per CDR3 protein. The sample consists of roughly 150,000 distinct CDR3 sequences, more than 45% of them appearing once. The junction had 8 bases not matched to a gene; V was cut back by 6 bases and J by 5 bases. The CDR3 consists of 14 residues. Looked up from germline, CDR1 is LNHDA and CDR2 is SQIVND (reference sequence). Study results and limitations: Patients and controls were found to share twenty-nine CD8+ CDR3 sequences.

The clonotype comes from a human donor with aplastic anemia. Sequencing was performed on sorted CD4+, CD8+, or CD8+CD57+ T cells (not recorded which) from PBMCs. The V call is TRBV19, the J call TRBJ2-5, with 8 bases identical to TRBD2. The CDR3 reads CASRPAGGLETQYF. CDR3 nucleotides: TGTGCCAGTAGGCCGGCGGGAGGTCTGGAGACCCAGTACTTC.